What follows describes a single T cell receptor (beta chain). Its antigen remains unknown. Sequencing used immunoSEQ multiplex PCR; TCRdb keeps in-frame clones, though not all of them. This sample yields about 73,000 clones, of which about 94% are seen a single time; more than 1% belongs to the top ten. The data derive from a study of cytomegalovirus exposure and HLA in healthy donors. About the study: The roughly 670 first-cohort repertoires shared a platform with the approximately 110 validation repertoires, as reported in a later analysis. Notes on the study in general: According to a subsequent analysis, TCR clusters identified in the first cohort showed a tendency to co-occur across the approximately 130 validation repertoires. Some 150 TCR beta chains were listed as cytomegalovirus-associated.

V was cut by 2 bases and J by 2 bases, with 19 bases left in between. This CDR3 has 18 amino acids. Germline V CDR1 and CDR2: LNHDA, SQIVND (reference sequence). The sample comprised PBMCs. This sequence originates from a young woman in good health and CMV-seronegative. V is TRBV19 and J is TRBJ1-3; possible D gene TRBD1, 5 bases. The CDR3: CASSIPQFTGEAGNTIYF. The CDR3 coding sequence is TGTGCCAGTAGTATACCCCAATTTACGGGGGAGGCTGGAAACACCATATATTTT.